This T cell receptor (beta chain) emerged from a study of T cell responses to AZD1222 COVID-19 vaccine. A note on this clone: Its antigen is not identified.

Study-wide points: The sample set comprised mostly white British donors with more females, and clonal diversity was possibly underestimated. As reported, nearly half of all spike-specific TCRs target variant regions that are unmutated. Only a handful of people who got AZD1222 tested seropositive at baseline. Sampling captured repertoires only after the peak T cell response.

The method was immunoSEQ multiplex PCR; TCRdb's version includes in-frame clones alone and lacks a portion of them. The sample lists around 120,000 clones; about 92% were seen once. The source was peripheral blood, collected on day 0 of AZD1222 vaccination. The sequence was obtained from an adult in good health.

CDR3 nucleotides: TGTGCCAGCAGTTTCGGGGGTTATGGCTACACCTTC. This encodes CASSFGGYGYTF. The gene calls are TRBV12-3 or TRBV12-4 and TRBJ1-2, with D perhaps TRBD1 (5 bases). V lost 3 bases, J lost 5 bases, and 7 bases lay in between. The CDR3 spans 12 residues.